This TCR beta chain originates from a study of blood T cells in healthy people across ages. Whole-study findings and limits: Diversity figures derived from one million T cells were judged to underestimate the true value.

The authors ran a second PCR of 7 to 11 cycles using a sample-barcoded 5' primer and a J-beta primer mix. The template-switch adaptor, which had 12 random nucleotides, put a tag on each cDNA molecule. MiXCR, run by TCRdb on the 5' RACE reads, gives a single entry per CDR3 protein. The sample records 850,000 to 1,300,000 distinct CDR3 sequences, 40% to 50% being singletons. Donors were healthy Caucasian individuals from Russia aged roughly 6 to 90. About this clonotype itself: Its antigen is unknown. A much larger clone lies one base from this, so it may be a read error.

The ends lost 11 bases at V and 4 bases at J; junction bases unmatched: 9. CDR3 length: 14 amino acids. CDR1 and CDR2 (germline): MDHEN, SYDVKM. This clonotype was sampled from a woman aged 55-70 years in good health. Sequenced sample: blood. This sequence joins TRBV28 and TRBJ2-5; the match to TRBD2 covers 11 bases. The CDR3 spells CASRASGRIETQYF. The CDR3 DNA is TGTGCCTCTAGGGCTAGCGGGAGGATAGAGACCCAGTACTTC.